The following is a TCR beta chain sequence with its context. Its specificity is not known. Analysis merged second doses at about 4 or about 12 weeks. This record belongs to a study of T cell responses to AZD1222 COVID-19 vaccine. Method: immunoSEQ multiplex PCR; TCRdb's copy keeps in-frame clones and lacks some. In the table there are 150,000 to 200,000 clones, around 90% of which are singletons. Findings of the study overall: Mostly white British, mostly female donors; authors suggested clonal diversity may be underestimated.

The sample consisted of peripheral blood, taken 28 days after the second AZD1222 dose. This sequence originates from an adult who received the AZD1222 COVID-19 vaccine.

The DNA of the CDR3 is TGTGCCACCAGCTTTGGACGCCCGGCGGCCACTGAAGCTTTCTTT. Translated, it gives CATSFGRPAATEAFF. The rearrangement uses TRBV15 and TRBJ1-1, with D hard to call. This CDR3 has 15 residues. Trimming took off 5 bases at V and 4 bases at J, with 17 bases between the two ends. Germline CDR1 and CDR2: LNHNV and YYDKDF (reference sequence). Filled out from reference TRBV15 and TRBJ1-1, the complete variable domain reads DAMVIQNPRYQVTQFGKPVTLSCSQTLNHNVMYWYQQKSSQAPKLLFHYYDKDFNNEADTPDNFQSRRPNTSFCFLDIRSPGLGDTAMYLCATSFGRPAATEAFFGQGTRLTVV.